This TCR beta chain came from a study of shared clonotypes between healthy human individuals. As regards this clone: The antigen is not known.

Sequencing was performed with immunoSEQ multiplex PCR; in TCRdb, only in-frame clones are kept and a portion is missing. The table lists some 1.5 million clones, roughly 96% of them singletons, with roughly 1.2% in the top ten. Study observations and caveats: Compared with memory subsets, naive subsets generally had larger estimated richness.

Trimming stripped 6 bases from V and 5 bases from J, with 13 bases between. Germline values: CDR1 LNHDA, CDR2 SQIVND (reference sequence). CDR3 length: 13 residues. The chain recombines TRBV19 with TRBJ2-5; D might be TRBD1 (6 bases). This receptor was identified in a man aged 25 to 40 in good health. What was sequenced was naive CD4+ T cells sorted from blood. The subset was: CD45RA+ positively selected. CDR3 in amino acids: CASRLRGAETQYF. CDR3 coding DNA: TGTGCCAGTAGGCTCAGGGGTGCGGAGACCCAGTACTTC.